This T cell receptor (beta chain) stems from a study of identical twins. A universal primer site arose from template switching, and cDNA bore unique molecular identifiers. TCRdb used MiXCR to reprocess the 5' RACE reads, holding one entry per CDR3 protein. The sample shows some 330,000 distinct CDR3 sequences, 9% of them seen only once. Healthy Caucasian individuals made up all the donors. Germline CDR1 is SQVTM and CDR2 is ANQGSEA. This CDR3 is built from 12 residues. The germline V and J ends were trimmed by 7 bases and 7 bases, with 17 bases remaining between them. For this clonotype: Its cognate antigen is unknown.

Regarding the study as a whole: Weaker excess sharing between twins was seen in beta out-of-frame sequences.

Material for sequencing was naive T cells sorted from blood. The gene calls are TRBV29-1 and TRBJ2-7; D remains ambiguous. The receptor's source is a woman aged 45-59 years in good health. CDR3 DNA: TGCAGCGCCGAGAGTCTCCCGTCAGAGCAGTACTTC. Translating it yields CSAESLPSEQYF.